Sequencing of this T cell receptor beta chain was carried out in a study of CD8+ T cells in alopecia areata. Study-level background: Those receiving the skin were approximately 6-10-week-old female C3H/HeJ mice, whose grafts came from approximately 6-12-month-old C3H/HeJ donors with spontaneous alopecia. Findings of the study overall: Greater clonality was observed in lesional scalp samples, especially alopecia totalis/universalis, versus normal scalp. The study found TCR sharing across patients less clear than in mice, possibly for HLA reasons. Scalp sequencing also captures normal skin's resident alphabeta T cells.

For this clone: Its antigen is not identified. Here the gene names and germline are mouse. The CDR3 end lies 4 residues beyond the end of the read and is filled in from the germline J gene.

This CDR3 spans 16 amino acids. CDR1 and CDR2 from the germline V gene are LGHNA and YNLKQL (reference sequence). As the sequencing template, cDNA was produced by extracting RNA and reverse transcribing it. Sequencing used immunoSEQ multiplex PCR; TCRdb keeps in-frame clones, though not all of them. The data show 290,000 or so clones, with none appearing a single time. Markers including CD4, CD8alpha, NKG2D and NKG2ACE guided sorting of pooled cutaneous lymph node cells. The source of this sequence is a C3H/HeJ mouse with alopecia areata. Strain haplotype at MHC: H2-k. Material: CD4+ T cells sorted from a lymph node. The chain links TRBV5 to TRBJ2-2; 13 nucleotides agree with TRBD2. Incomplete CDR3 DNA: TGTGCCAGCAGCCAAGGGACTGGGGGGGCGGACGGG. This sequence encodes CASSQGTGGADG. The full CDR3 protein is CASSQGTGGADGQLYF.